The entry below describes one T cell receptor beta chain. Antigen unknown. The data were taken from a study of cytomegalovirus exposure and HLA in healthy donors. Study-wide points: Listed as cytomegalovirus-associated were about 160 TCR beta chains. Fewer N-insertions than the approximately 700-donor mean were reportedly shown by an Asian-associated ancestry cluster in a later analysis. Later, TCR association rates were found to vary by HLA locus, highest for DRB1 and lowest for HLA-C.

Looked up from germline, CDR1 is LGHNA and CDR2 is YSLEER. The CDR3 runs 14 residues. The germline V and J ends were trimmed by 1 base and 4 bases, with 8 bases remaining between them. The primer mix had 60 Vbeta and 13 Jbeta primers. Libraries were prepared by immunoSEQ multiplex PCR; TCRdb keeps only in-frame clonotypes and omits some of them. The data show about 200,000 clones, about nine tenths seen once. The specimen was PBMCs. The V gene is TRBV4-3, the J gene TRBJ1-3, with D possibly TRBD1 on 5 matching bases. The receptor comes from a man under 40 in good health and CMV-seronegative. CDR3 residues: CASSQGGGGNTIYF. The CDR3 coding sequence is TGCGCCAGCAGCCAAGGGGGCGGAGGAAACACCATATATTTT.